One sample yielded the 27 T cell receptor beta chains listed below, sequenced in a study of shared clonotypes between healthy human individuals. Assay: immunoSEQ multiplex PCR; the TCRdb copy retains only in-frame clones and omits some. The sample has about 79,000 clones, 60% to 80% seen once. The sample comprised memory CD8+ T cells sorted from blood. Subset meaning: CD45RO+ cells pooled with CCR7-negative TemRA cells. Source of these receptors: a man aged 30-40 years in good health.

CDR3 DNA sequence: TGTGCCAGCAGCCTGGGACCGGGGGTTACCCACGAGCAGTACTTC. Its protein is CASSLGPGVTHEQYF. This chain links TRBV7-9 with TRBJ2-7, with D possibly TRBD2 on 6 matching bases. The CDR3 is 15 amino acids. The germline V and J ends were trimmed by 5 bases and 5 bases, with 19 bases remaining between them. In germline, CDR1 is SEHNR, CDR2 FQNEAQ (reference sequence).

This clone was counted ten times or more. The chain couples TRBV6-1 to TRBJ1-2; TRBD1 might be the D (6 bases). The CDR3 has 15 residues. The germline V and J ends were trimmed by 1 base and 0 bases, with 9 bases remaining between them. Germline V gives CDR1 MNHNS, CDR2 SASEGT. The CDR3 loop is CASSEVEGANYGYTF. DNA for the CDR3: TGTGCCAGCAGTGAAGTTGAGGGGGCTAACTATGGCTACACCTTC.

V and J are TRBV25-1 and TRBJ2-2, with 7 bases fitting TRBD1. Germline trimming cut 1 base from V and 3 bases from J; bases unmatched to any gene: 5. The CDR3 extends over 16 amino acids. Germline CDR1 and CDR2: MGHDK and SYGVNS. The CDR3 DNA sequence: TGTGCCAGCAGTGAATGGGGGCAGGGGGACACCGGGGAGCTGTTTTTT. It is translated as CASSEWGQGDTGELFF.

In this sample, this clone turned up once. The V and J genes are TRBV2 and TRBJ2-3, with 7 bases lining up with TRBD2. The CDR3 runs 20 residues. Trimming at V came to 6 bases and at J to 0 bases, leaving 21 bases not matched to a gene. Germline V gene data show CDR1 as SNHLY and CDR2 as FYNNEI. This CDR3 reads CASSRRDGALAWPSTDTQYF. The CDR3 region has the DNA TGTGCCAGCAGCCGCCGGGACGGGGCACTAGCGTGGCCTAGCACAGATACGCAGTATTTT. Using reference TRBV2 and TRBJ2-3 for the parts outside the CDR3, the full variable domain is EPEVTQTPSHQVTQMGQEVILRCVPISNHLYFYWYRQILGQKVEFLVSFYNNEISEKSEIFDDQFSVERPDGSNFTLKIRSTKLEDSAMYFCASSRRDGALAWPSTDTQYFGPGTRLTVL.

This CDR3 reads CASGLEEGSYNEQFF. The CDR3 DNA sequence: TGTGCTAGTGGTCTGGAGGAGGGGTCCTACAATGAGCAGTTCTTC. The rearrangement uses TRBV12-5 and TRBJ2-1, with D perhaps matching TRBD2 (6 bases). Trimming took 5 bases from V and 1 from J, leaving 12 bases between them. CDR3 length equals 15 residues. The germline V gene has CDR1 LGHNT and CDR2 FRNRAP.

J is TRBJ2-1 and V is TRBV14, with no clear D. The CDR3 length is 16 residues. The ends were cut back, 4 bases at V and 0 bases at J, with 13 bases in the middle. The V gene's germline CDR1 is SGHDN and CDR2 FVKESK. The CDR3 DNA reads TGTGCCAGCAGCCTATTAGAGGCGGCCTCCTACAATGAGCAGTTCTTC. Translating it yields CASSLLEAASYNEQFF.

This clone was picked up a small number of times. The chain is built from TRBV6-4 and TRBJ2-1; D possibly corresponds to TRBD2 (5 bases). The CDR3 loop spans 13 amino acids. The V gene lost 6 bases and the J gene lost 4 bases, with 10 bases spanning the gap. Per germline, CDR1 MRHNA and CDR2 SNTAGT. The chain's CDR3 is CASSSSGYNEQFF. The CDR3 region has the DNA TGTGCCAGCAGCTCCTCGGGATACAATGAGCAGTTCTTC.

This clone was observed a single time. The V and J genes are TRBV6-6 and TRBJ2-7, with TRBD1 identical over 9 bases. With 6 bases clipped from V and 2 bases from J, the junction kept 8 bases outside the gene matches. CDR1 and CDR2 from the germline V gene are MNHNY and SVGAGI (reference sequence). The CDR3 spans 15 residues. CDR3 in DNA: TGTGCCAGCAGGGCTCATGGGACAGGGACCTACGAGCAGTACTTC. As protein: CASRAHGTGTYEQYF.

This clone showed up many times. V gene TRBV28 combines with J gene TRBJ2-7, with 9 nucleotides matching TRBD2. CDR3 size: 18 residues. Germline trimming cut 4 bases from V and 5 bases from J; bases unmatched to any gene: 18. Germline-derived CDR1 and CDR2 are MDHEN and SYDVKM. The CDR3 region is CASSSLVGAGGLFDEQYF. For the CDR3, the DNA is TGTGCCAGCAGTTCGCTCGTGGGTGCGGGAGGGCTTTTCGACGAGCAGTACTTC.

The chain links TRBV4-2 to TRBJ1-4; D remains unclear. Looked up from germline, CDR1 is LGHNA and CDR2 is YNFKEQ. The CDR3 totals 12 residues. The ends were cut back, 4 bases at V and 8 bases at J, with 8 bases in the middle. CDR3 region: CASSPEGEKLFF. CDR3 DNA: TGTGCCAGCAGCCCCGAGGGAGAAAAACTGTTTTTT.

This chain links TRBV7-3 with TRBJ2-3; possibly TRBD1 for D (5 bases). The CDR3 sequence is 18 residues long. CDR1 and CDR2 (germline): SGHTA, FQGTGA. Between the trimmed V and J ends, which lost 5 bases and 3 bases, there was a span of 24 bases. CDR3 sequence reads: CASSPDAGHLGDTDTQYF. In DNA, the CDR3 is TGTGCCAGCAGCCCGGATGCCGGACACCTAGGTGATACAGATACGCAGTATTTT.

The chain carries TRBV25-1 and TRBJ1-1, with 7 nucleotides matching TRBD1. V gave up 4 bases and J gave up 1 base; unmatched junction bases: 15. The V gene's germline CDR1 is MGHDK and CDR2 SYGVNS. The CDR3 extends over 18 amino acids. CDR3 residues: CASSGGSWDSEANTEAFF. In DNA, the CDR3 is TGTGCCAGCAGTGGGGGTAGTTGGGACAGTGAGGCGAACACTGAAGCTTTCTTT.

This clone was recorded once. The rearrangement uses TRBV11-2 and TRBJ2-1; TRBD2 agrees at 9 bases. The germline V gene has CDR1 SGHAT and CDR2 FQNNGV. The CDR3 contains 16 residues. J was trimmed by 7 bases and V by 2 bases; bases with no gene match: 9. CDR3 region: CASSLFPSGVFNEQFF. In DNA, the CDR3 is TGTGCCAGCAGCTTATTTCCTAGCGGGGTCTTTAATGAGCAGTTCTTC.

The rearrangement uses TRBV19 and TRBJ1-5; D unresolved. This CDR3 contains 15 residues. The germline CDR1 and CDR2 sequences are LNHDA and SQIVND (reference sequence). With 5 bases removed from V and 2 bases from J, the gap between germline ends came to 13 bases. The CDR3 coding sequence is TGTGCCAGTAGTGCGGACCGGAATGGCAATCAGCCCCAGCATTTT. Protein product: CASSADRNGNQPQHF. The variable domain in full, with the rest retrieved from reference TRBV19 and TRBJ1-5, is DGGITQSPKYLFRKEGQNVTLSCEQNLNHDAMYWYRQDPGQGLRLIYYSQIVNDFQKGDIAEGYSVSREKKESFPLTVTSAQKNPTAFYLCASSADRNGNQPQHFGDGTRLSIL.

This clone was counted only a few times. The chain uses TRBV18 and TRBJ1-2, with D unresolved. This CDR3 contains 14 residues. The V and J ends lost 3 bases and 2 bases respectively, with 10 bases between them. Per germline, CDR1 KGHSH and CDR2 LQKENI. CDR3 sequence: CASSPVGGNYGYTF. The DNA for the CDR3 is TGTGCCAGCTCACCGGTCGGCGGCAACTATGGCTACACCTTC.

The chain is built from TRBV4-3 and TRBJ2-7; TRBD2 agrees at 10 bases. The germline CDR1 and CDR2 sequences are LGHNA and YSLEER. CDR3 length: 16 residues. Trimming removed 1 base from V and 4 bases from J; junction bases left unmatched: 7. CDR3 amino acids: CASSQAHLAGVYEQYF. CDR3 DNA: TGCGCCAGCAGCCAAGCGCACCTAGCGGGAGTGTACGAGCAGTACTTC.

The CDR3 DNA is TGTGCCAGCAGCGATAGGACTAGCGGAGAGACCCAGTACTTC. Translated, it gives CASSDRTSGETQYF. The J gene is TRBJ2-5, the V gene TRBV7-9; 10 bases align to TRBD2. This CDR3 has 14 amino acids. In germline, CDR1 is SEHNR, CDR2 FQNEAQ (reference sequence). Germline trimming cut 5 bases from V and 4 bases from J; bases unmatched to any gene: 4.

The chain carries TRBV14 and TRBJ2-1, with D perhaps matching TRBD2 (6 bases). V lost 0 bases, J lost 0 bases, and 18 bases lay in between. In germline, CDR1 is SGHDN, CDR2 FVKESK. The CDR3 has 19 amino acids. The CDR3 DNA sequence: TGTGCCAGCAGCCAAGATCTAAAGTTCCGGGACTTCTCCTACAATGAGCAGTTCTTC. Protein: CASSQDLKFRDFSYNEQFF.

In this sample, this clone turned up many times. A much larger clone sits a single nucleotide away, making a read error possible. Other DNA sequences of this sample code for an identical CDR3. The chain recombines TRBV10-2 with TRBJ1-5; D remains ambiguous. The germline CDR1 and CDR2 sequences are WSHSY and SAAADI. Between the trimmed V and J ends, which lost 0 bases and 0 bases, there was a span of 9 bases. CDR3 size: 16 residues. The CDR3 reads CASSESPGNSNQPQHF. Written as DNA, the CDR3 is TGCGCCAGCAGTGAGTCCCCCGGTAATAGCAATCAGCCCCAGCATTTT.

This clone has a count of ten or more. The chain joins TRBV27 to TRBJ2-7; maybe TRBD1 (5 bases). V was shortened by 0 bases and J by 3 bases, with 6 bases between the two germline ends. The CDR3 is made up of 13 amino acids. CDR1 and CDR2 from the germline V gene are MNHEY and SMNVEV (reference sequence). CDR3 amino acids: CASSLSRGYEQYF. CDR3 DNA sequence: TGTGCCAGCAGTTTATCTAGGGGCTACGAGCAGTACTTC.

This chain joins TRBV29-1 and TRBJ2-3, with 11 bases aligning to TRBD2. The germline V gene encodes CDR1 SQVTM and CDR2 ANQGSEA. This CDR3 spans 17 amino acids. With 4 bases clipped from V and 5 bases from J, the junction kept 14 bases outside the gene matches. The CDR3 reads CSVVVPISGRAVDTQYF. In DNA, the CDR3 is TGCAGCGTTGTAGTTCCCATTAGCGGGAGGGCGGTAGATACGCAGTATTTT.

Notes on this clone: The same CDR3 arises from other DNA sequences in this sample as well. The gene calls are TRBV6-5 and TRBJ2-7; 7 bases agree with TRBD1. Germline V gene sequence: CDR1 MNHEY, CDR2 SVGAGI. The CDR3 consists of 16 residues. Unmatched junction bases numbered 5, after V lost 0 bases and J lost 0 bases. The CDR3 DNA follows: TGTGCCAGCAGTTACTCAGGGGGCACGAGCTCCTACGAGCAGTACTTC. Amino acids: CASSYSGGTSSYEQYF.

The chain couples TRBV9 to TRBJ1-1; 7 nucleotides agree with TRBD1. The CDR3 runs 13 residues. With V trimmed by 2 bases and J by 11 bases, 9 bases remained unmatched. CDR1 and CDR2 (germline): SGDLS, YYNGEE. This CDR3 reads CASSVSMTGWAFF. CDR3 in DNA: TGTGCCAGCAGCGTTTCCATGACAGGGTGGGCTTTCTTT.

J is TRBJ2-1 and V is TRBV7-2; D possibly matches TRBD1 or TRBD2 (5 bases each). Germline CDR1 SGHTA, CDR2 FQGNSA. CDR3 length: 12 amino acids. V was clipped by 2 bases and J by 9 bases, with 8 bases between them. CDR3 protein: CASSLMRGEQFF. The CDR3 region has the DNA TGTGCCAGCAGCTTAATGAGGGGTGAGCAGTTCTTC.

CDR3 nucleotides: TGTGCCAGCAGCTTGGGCAGCACAGATACGCAGTATTTT. Translation: CASSLGSTDTQYF. The chain has TRBV5-6 and TRBJ2-3; D gene unclear. This CDR3 has 13 amino acids. CDR1 and CDR2 (germline): SGHDT, YYEEEE. The V and J ends lost 0 bases and 0 bases respectively, with 2 bases between them.

The chain is built from TRBV5-6 and TRBJ2-4; weak D call: TRBD1 (6 bases). CDR3 length: 16 residues. Germline CDR1 and CDR2: SGHDT and YYEEEE. The germline V and J ends were trimmed by 1 base and 1 base, with 12 bases remaining between them. The CDR3 is CASSLSAGEAKNIQYF. The DNA of the CDR3 is TGTGCCAGCAGCTTGTCGGCAGGGGAGGCCAAAAACATTCAGTACTTC.

This chain joins TRBV4-3 and TRBJ2-1; no clear D. The CDR3 contains 15 residues. V dropped 0 bases and J dropped 2 bases, with 8 bases sitting between them. Germline V gives CDR1 LGHNA, CDR2 YSLEER. CDR3 coding DNA: TGCGCCAGCAGCCAAGACCTCACCACCTACAATGAGCAGTTCTTC. The encoded protein is CASSQDLTTYNEQFF.